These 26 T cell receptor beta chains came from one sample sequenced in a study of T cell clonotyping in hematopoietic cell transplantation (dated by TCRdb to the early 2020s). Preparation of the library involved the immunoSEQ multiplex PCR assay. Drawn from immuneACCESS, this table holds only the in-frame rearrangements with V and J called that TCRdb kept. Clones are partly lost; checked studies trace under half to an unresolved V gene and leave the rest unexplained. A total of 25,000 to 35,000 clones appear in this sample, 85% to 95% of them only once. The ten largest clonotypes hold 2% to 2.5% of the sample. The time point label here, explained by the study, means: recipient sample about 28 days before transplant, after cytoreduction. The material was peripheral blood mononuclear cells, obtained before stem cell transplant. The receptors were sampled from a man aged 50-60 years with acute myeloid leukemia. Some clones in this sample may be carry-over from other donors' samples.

CDR3 sequence (DNA): TGTGCCAGCAGCTTGGTGGATCAGCCCCAGCATTTT. It yields the protein CASSLVDQPQHF. The chain couples TRBV5-6 to TRBJ1-5, with D unresolved. V lost 0 bases, J lost 5 bases, and 3 bases lay in between. CDR3 size: 12 residues. The germline V gene encodes CDR1 SGHDT and CDR2 YYEEEE. Based on the CDR3 plus reference TRBV5-6 and TRBJ1-5, the full variable domain is DAGVTQSPTHLIKTRGQQVTLRCSPKSGHDTVSWYQQALGQGPQFIFQYYEEEERQRGNFPDRFSGHQFPNYSSELNVNALLLGDSALYLCASSLVDQPQHFGDGTRLSIL.

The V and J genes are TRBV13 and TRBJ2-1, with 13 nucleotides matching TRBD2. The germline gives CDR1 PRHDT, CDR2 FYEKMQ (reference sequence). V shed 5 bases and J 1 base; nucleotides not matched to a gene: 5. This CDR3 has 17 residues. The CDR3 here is CASSTGTSGVSYNEQFF. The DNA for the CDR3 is TGTGCCAGCAGCACAGGGACTAGCGGGGTTTCCTACAATGAGCAGTTCTTC.

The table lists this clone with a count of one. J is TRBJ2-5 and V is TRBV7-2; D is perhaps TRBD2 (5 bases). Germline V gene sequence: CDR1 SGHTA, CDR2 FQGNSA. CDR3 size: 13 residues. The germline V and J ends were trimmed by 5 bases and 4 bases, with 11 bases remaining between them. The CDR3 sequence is CASSPTGSETQYF. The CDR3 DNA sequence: TGTGCCAGCAGCCCGACGGGGTCAGAGACCCAGTACTTC.

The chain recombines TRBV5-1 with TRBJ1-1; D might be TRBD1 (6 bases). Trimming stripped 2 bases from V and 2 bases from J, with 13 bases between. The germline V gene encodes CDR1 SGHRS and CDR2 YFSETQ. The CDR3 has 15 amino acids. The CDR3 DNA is TGCGCCAGCAGCTTCTCCCCGGGGGCCAACACTGAAGCTTTCTTT. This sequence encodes CASSFSPGANTEAFF. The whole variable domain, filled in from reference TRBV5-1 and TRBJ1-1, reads KAGVTQTPRYLIKTRGQQVTLSCSPISGHRSVSWYQQTPGQGLQFLFEYFSETQRNKGNFPGRFSGRQFSNSRSEMNVSTLELGDSALYLCASSFSPGANTEAFFGQGTRLTVV.

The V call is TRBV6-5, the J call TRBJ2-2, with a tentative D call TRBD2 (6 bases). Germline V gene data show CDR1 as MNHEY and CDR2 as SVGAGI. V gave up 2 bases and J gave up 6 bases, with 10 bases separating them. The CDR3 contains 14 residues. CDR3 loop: CASSYRGMAGELFF. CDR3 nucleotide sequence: TGTGCCAGCAGTTACCGCGGGATGGCCGGGGAGCTGTTTTTT.

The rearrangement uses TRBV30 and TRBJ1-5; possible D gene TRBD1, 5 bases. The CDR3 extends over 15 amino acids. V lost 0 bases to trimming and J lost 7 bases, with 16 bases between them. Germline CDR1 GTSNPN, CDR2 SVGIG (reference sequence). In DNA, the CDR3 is TGTGCCTGGAGTGTACGGTTGGGGACGACACAGCCCCAGCATTTT. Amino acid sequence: CAWSVRLGTTQPQHF.

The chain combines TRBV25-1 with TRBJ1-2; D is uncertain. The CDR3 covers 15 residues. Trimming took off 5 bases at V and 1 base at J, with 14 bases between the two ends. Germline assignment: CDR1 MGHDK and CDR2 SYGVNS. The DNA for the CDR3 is TGTGCCAGCAGTCCGGGAGGGCAGAATAACTATGGCTACACCTTC. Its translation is CASSPGGQNNYGYTF.

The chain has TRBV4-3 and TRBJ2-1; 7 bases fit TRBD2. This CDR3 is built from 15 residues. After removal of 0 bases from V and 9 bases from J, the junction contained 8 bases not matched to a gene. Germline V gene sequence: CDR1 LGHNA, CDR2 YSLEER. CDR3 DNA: TGCGCCAGCAGCCAAGAGCCCAGCGGGGACGGTGAGCAGTTCTTC. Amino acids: CASSQEPSGDGEQFF.

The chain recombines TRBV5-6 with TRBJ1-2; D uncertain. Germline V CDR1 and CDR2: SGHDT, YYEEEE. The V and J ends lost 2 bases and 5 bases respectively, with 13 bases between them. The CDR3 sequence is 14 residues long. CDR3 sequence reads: CASSFGSLRYGYTF. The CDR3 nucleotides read TGTGCCAGCAGCTTCGGCTCCCTGCGGTATGGCTACACCTTC.

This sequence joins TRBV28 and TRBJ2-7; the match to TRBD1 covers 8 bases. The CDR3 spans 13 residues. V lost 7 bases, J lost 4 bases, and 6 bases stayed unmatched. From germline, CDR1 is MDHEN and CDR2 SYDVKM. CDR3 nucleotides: TGTGCCAGCACCCCCCAGGGGGCATACGAGCAGTACTTC. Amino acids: CASTPQGAYEQYF.

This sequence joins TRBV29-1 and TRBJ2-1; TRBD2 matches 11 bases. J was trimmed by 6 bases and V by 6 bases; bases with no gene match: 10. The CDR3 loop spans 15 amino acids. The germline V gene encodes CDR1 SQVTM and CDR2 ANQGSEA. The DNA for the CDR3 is TGCAGCGTCGACCGCGAAGGACTAGCGGGCAATGAGCAGTTCTTC. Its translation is CSVDREGLAGNEQFF.

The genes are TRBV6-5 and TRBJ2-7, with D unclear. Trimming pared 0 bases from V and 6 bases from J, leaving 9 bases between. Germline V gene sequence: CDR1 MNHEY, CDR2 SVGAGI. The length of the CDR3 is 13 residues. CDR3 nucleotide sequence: TGTGCCAGCAGTTACTCGATATGGGGCGAGCAGTACTTC. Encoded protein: CASSYSIWGEQYF.

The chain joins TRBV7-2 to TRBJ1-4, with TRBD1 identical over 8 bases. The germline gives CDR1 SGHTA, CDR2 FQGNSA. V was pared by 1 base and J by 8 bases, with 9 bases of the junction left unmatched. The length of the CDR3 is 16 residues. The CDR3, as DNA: TGTGCCAGCAGCTTAGTCAGAGGGACAGGAAAGGAAAAACTGTTTTTT. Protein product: CASSLVRGTGKEKLFF.

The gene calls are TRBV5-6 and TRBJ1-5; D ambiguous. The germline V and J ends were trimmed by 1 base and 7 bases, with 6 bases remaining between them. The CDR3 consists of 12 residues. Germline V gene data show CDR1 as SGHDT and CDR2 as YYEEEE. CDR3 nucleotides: TGTGCCAGCAGCTTGCAGCGGCAGCCCCAGCATTTT. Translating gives CASSLQRQPQHF.

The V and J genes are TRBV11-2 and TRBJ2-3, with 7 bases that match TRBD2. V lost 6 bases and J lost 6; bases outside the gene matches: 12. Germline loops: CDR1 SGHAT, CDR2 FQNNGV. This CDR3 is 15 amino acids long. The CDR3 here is CASRYLGLVGDTQYF. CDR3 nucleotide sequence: TGTGCCAGCAGATATCTCGGACTAGTTGGCGATACGCAGTATTTT. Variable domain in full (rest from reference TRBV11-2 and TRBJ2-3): EAGVAQSPRYKIIEKRQSVAFWCNPISGHATLYWYQQILGQGPKLLIQFQNNGVVDDSQLPKDRFSAERLKGVDSTLKIQPAKLEDSAVYLCASRYLGLVGDTQYFGPGTRLTVL.

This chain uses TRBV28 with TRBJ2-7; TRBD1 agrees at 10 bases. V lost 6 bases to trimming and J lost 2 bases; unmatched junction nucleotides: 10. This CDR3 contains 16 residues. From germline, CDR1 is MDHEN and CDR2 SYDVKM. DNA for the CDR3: TGTGCCAGCAGCCTAGATTTGGGACAGGGGACCTACGAGCAGTACTTC. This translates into CASSLDLGQGTYEQYF.

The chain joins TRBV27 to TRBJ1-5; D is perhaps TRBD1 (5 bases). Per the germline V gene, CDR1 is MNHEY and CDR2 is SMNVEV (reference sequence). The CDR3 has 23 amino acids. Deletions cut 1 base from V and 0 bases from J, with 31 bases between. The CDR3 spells CASSLWEWGKRCLRIYSNQPQHF. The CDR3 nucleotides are TGTGCCAGCAGTTTATGGGAATGGGGGAAGAGGTGTTTGAGGATATATAGCAATCAGCCCCAGCATTTT.

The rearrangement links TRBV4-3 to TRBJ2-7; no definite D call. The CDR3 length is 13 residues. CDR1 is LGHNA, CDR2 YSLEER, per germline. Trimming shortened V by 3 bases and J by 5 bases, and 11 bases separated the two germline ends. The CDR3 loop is CASSHAYPDEQYF. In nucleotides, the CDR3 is TGCGCCAGCAGCCATGCTTACCCTGACGAGCAGTACTTC.

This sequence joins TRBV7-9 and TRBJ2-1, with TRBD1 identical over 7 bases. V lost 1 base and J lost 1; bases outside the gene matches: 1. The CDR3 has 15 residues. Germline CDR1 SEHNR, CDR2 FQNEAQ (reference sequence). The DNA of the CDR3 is TGTGCCAGCAGCTTAGAGACAGGGTCCTACAATGAGCAGTTCTTC. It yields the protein CASSLETGSYNEQFF.

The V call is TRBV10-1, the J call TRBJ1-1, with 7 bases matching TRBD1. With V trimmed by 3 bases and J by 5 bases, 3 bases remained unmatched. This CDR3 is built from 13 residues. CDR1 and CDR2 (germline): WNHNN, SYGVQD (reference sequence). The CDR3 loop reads CASSEQGNTEAFF. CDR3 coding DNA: TGCGCCAGCAGTGAACAGGGGAATACTGAAGCTTTCTTT.

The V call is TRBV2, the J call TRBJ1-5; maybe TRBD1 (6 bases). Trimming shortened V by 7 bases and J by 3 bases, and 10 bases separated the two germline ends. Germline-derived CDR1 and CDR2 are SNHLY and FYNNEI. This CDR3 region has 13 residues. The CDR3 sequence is CASMGGPNQPQHF. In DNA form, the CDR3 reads TGTGCCAGCATGGGGGGGCCCAATCAGCCCCAGCATTTT. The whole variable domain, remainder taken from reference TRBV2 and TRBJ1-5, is EPEVTQTPSHQVTQMGQEVILRCVPISNHLYFYWYRQILGQKVEFLVSFYNNEISEKSEIFDDQFSVERPDGSNFTLKIRSTKLEDSAMYFCASMGGPNQPQHFGDGTRLSIL.

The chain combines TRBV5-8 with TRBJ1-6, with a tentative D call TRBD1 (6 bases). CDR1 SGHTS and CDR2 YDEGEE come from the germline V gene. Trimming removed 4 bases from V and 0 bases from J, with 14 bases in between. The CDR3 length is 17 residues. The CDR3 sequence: CASSLQGGSSYNSPLHF. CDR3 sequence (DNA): TGTGCCAGCAGCCTACAAGGGGGAAGCTCCTATAATTCACCCCTCCACTTT.

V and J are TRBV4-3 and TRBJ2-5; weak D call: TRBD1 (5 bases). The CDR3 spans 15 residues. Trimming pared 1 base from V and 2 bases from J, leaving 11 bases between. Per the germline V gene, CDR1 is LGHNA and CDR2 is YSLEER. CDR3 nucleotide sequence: TGCGCCAGCAGCCAAGGCCCCTCAGGGCAAGAGACCCAGTACTTC. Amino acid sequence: CASSQGPSGQETQYF.

In DNA form, the CDR3 reads TGCAGCGTCTCCCCTCCGGGACAGGGGACCCCAAACTACACCTTC. Protein product: CSVSPPGQGTPNYTF. This sequence joins TRBV29-1 and TRBJ1-2, with TRBD1 identical over 10 bases. V lost 6 bases, J lost 10 bases, and 17 bases stayed unmatched. The CDR3 covers 15 residues. The germline gives CDR1 SQVTM, CDR2 ANQGSEA.

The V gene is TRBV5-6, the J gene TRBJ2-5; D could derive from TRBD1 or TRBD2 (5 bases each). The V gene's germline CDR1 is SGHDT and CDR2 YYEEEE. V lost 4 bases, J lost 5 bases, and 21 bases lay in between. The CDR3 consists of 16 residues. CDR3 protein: CASSPVPGTPRETQYF. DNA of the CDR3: TGTGCCAGCAGCCCCGTTCCCGGGACCCCCCGGGAGACCCAGTACTTC.

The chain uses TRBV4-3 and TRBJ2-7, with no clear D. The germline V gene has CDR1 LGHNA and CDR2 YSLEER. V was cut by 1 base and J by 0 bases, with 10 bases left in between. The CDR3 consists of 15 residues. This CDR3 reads CASSQAWSSSYEQYF. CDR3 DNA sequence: TGCGCCAGCAGCCAAGCCTGGTCTAGCTCCTACGAGCAGTACTTC.